This paragraph reports one TCR beta chain. The sample comes from a study of cytotoxic CD8 clonotypes in ibrutinib-treated CLL. Trimming stripped 5 bases from V and 3 bases from J, with 11 bases between. The CDR3 is 13 amino acids. Germline V lookup: CDR1 SGHTA, CDR2 FQGNSA. Depth targeted 1 in 200,000 to 1 in 1 million T cells, averaging 10x coverage per clonotype. Produced via immunoSEQ multiplex PCR; TCRdb's table is partial and in-frame only. The sample has 250,000 to 350,000 clones, around 69% seen once; the top ten hold roughly 6%. The receptor was derived from a human donor with chronic lymphocytic leukemia. The sequences come from PBMCs, collected at disease progression, from a patient treated with ibrutinib. The chain links TRBV7-2 to TRBJ2-7; TRBD1 is a possible D gene (5 bases). CDR3 amino acids: CASSETGIYEQYF. CDR3 DNA sequence: TGTGCCAGCAGCGAAACAGGTATCTACGAGCAGTACTTC.